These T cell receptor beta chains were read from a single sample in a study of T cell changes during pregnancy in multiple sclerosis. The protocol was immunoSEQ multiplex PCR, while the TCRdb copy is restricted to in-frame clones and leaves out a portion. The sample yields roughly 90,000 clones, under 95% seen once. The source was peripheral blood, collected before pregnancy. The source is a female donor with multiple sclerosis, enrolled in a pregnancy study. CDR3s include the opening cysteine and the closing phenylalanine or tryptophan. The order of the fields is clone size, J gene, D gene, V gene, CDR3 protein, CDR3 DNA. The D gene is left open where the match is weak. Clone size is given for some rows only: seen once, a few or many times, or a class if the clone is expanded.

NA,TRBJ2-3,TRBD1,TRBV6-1,CASSEAVRGSTDTQYF,TGTGCCAGCAGTGAAGCGGTCAGGGGGAGCACAGATACGCAGTATTTT
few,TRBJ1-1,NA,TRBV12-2,CASRLNYPGTGEDTEAFF,TGTGCAAGTCGACTAAATTATCCCGGGACAGGGGAGGACACTGAAGCTTTCTTT
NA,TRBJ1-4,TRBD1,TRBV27,CASSSGTGGLLDEKLFF,TGTGCCAGCAGCTCCGGGACAGGGGGGCTTCTAGATGAAAAACTGTTTTTT
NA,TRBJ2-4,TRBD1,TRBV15,CATSRDVGTEGVKNIQYF,TGTGCCACCAGCAGAGATGTTGGGACAGAGGGGGTTAAAAACATTCAGTACTTC
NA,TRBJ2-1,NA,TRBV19,CASSSYRDSLNEQFF,TGTGCCAGTAGTAGTTACCGGGACTCTCTAAATGAGCAGTTCTTC
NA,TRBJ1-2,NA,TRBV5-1,CASSFRPDANYGYTF,TGCGCCAGCAGCTTCAGGCCCGACGCTAACTATGGCTACACCTTC
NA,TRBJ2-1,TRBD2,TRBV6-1,CASNSLAGASEQFF,TGTGCCAGCAACTCACTAGCGGGAGCGAGTGAGCAGTTCTTC
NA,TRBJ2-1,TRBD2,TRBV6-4,CASSEGLAGNEQFF,TGTGCCAGCAGTGAAGGACTAGCGGGCAATGAGCAGTTCTTC
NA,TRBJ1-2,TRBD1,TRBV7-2,CASHPGGYGYTF,TGTGCCAGCCACCCAGGGGGGTATGGCTACACCTTC
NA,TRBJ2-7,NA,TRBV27,CASIRQGSYEQYF,TGTGCCAGCATAAGGCAGGGCTCCTACGAGCAGTACTTC
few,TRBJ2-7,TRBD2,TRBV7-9,CASSQMTSGGSEQYF,TGTGCCAGCAGCCAGATGACTAGCGGAGGCTCCGAGCAGTACTTC
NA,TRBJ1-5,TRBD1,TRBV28,CASSPGDRATNQPQHF,TGTGCCAGCAGCCCGGGGGACAGGGCCACCAATCAGCCCCAGCATTTT
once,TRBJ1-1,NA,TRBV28,CASSLFSGYVGEAFF,TGTGCCAGCAGTTTGTTTTCAGGGTACGTTGGTGAAGCTTTCTTT
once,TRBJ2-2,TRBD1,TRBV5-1,CASSLDRGDTGELFF,TGCGCCAGCAGCTTGGACAGGGGAGACACCGGGGAGCTGTTTTTT
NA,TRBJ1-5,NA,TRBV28,CASSLSPFGSKDQPQHF,TGTGCCAGCAGTTTGAGCCCCTTCGGGAGTAAAGATCAGCCCCAGCATTTT
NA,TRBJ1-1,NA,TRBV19,CASSMQTTEAFF,TGTGCCAGTAGTATGCAAACAACAGAAGCTTTCTTT
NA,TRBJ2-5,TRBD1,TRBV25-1,CASSDPRTGQETQYF,TGTGCCAGCAGTGACCCCAGGACAGGGCAAGAGACCCAGTACTTC